This entry describes one T cell receptor (beta chain). This CDR3 contains 13 residues. V lost 1 base, J lost 13 bases, and 13 bases lay in between. Germline V CDR1 and CDR2: SGHTA, FQGNSA. Clones were sequenced by immunoSEQ multiplex PCR, and TCRdb holds only the in-frame ones, with some missing. The sample consists of more than 60,000 clones, roughly 87% of them appearing once. The sample comes from a study of T cell responses to AZD1222 COVID-19 vaccine. The chain uses TRBV7-2 and TRBJ1-4, with a tentative D call TRBD1 (6 bases). This sequence was found in an adult in good health. Sequenced here: peripheral blood, sampled on day 0 of AZD1222 vaccination. CDR3 amino acids: CASSLGFEDRLFF. The CDR3 bases are TGTGCCAGCAGCTTAGGGTTCGAGGACAGACTGTTTTTT.